A selection of T cell receptor beta chains follows, all from one sample in a study of T cell responses to AZD1222 COVID-19 vaccine. Sequencing was performed with immunoSEQ multiplex PCR; in TCRdb, only in-frame clones are kept and a portion is missing. The data show about 110,000 clones, with approximately 89% seen just once and less than 25% held by the top ten. Source: peripheral blood, taken on day 0 of AZD1222 vaccination. These receptors all stem from an adult in good health. Each CDR3 is given with its conserved first and last residue. Fields, in order: J gene, D gene, clone size, V gene, CDR3 length, CDR3 protein, CDR3 DNA. A D gene is named only where the DNA matches it firmly. Clone size is not always given. Where it is, it says once, few, many or a class for expanded clones.

J: TRBJ1-2; D: NA; size: NA; V: TRBV3-1/TRBV3-2; length: 13; CDR3: CASSRQENYGYTF; DNA: TGTGCCAGCAGCAGACAGGAAAACTATGGCTACACCTTC
J: TRBJ2-3; D: TRBD2; size: NA; V: TRBV7-2; length: 13; CDR3: CASSLGRGNTQYF; DNA: TGTGCCAGCAGCTTAGGGCGGGGGAATACGCAGTATTTT
J: TRBJ2-3; D: TRBD2; size: NA; V: TRBV7-7; length: 15; CDR3: CASSQAGGGTDTQYF; DNA: TGTGCCAGCAGCCAAGCGGGGGGGGGCACAGATACGCAGTATTTT
J: TRBJ2-1; D: NA; size: NA; V: TRBV9; length: 12; CDR3: CASSYSGSEQFF; DNA: TGTGCCAGCAGCTATAGCGGAAGTGAGCAGTTCTTC
J: TRBJ1-6; D: TRBD1; size: NA; V: TRBV30; length: 13; CDR3: CAWGQVDNSPLHF; DNA: TGTGCCTGGGGACAGGTCGATAATTCACCCCTCCACTTT
J: TRBJ2-7; D: TRBD2; size: NA; V: TRBV5-6; length: 16; CDR3: CASSPGGSGIEYEQYF; DNA: TGTGCCAGCAGCCCCGGAGGGAGCGGGATAGAGTACGAGCAGTACTTC
J: TRBJ2-1; D: NA; size: NA; V: TRBV14; length: 14; CDR3: CASSQGLGYNEQFF; DNA: TGTGCCAGCAGCCAAGGTTTGGGGTACAATGAGCAGTTCTTC
J: TRBJ1-2; D: TRBD1; size: NA; V: TRBV6-5; length: 13; CDR3: CASTRTGKYGYTF; DNA: TGTGCCAGCACCAGGACAGGGAAATATGGCTACACCTTC
J: TRBJ2-7; D: NA; size: NA; V: TRBV5-1; length: 11; CDR3: CASSFDYEQYF; DNA: TGCGCCAGCAGCTTTGACTACGAGCAGTACTTC
J: TRBJ2-7; D: NA; size: NA; V: TRBV4-3; length: 22; CDR3: CASSQATFRAPSHPTHLYEQYF; DNA: TGCGCCAGCAGCCAGGCCACCTTCCGGGCCCCGTCTCACCCGACCCACTTGTACGAGCAGTACTTC
J: TRBJ1-6; D: NA; size: NA; V: TRBV7-2; length: 13; CDR3: CASNLHRLSPLHF; DNA: TGTGCCAGCAACCTACATCGCCTTTCACCCCTCCACTTT
J: TRBJ1-3; D: TRBD1; size: NA; V: TRBV10-3; length: 14; CDR3: CAIRTGISGNTIYF; DNA: TGTGCCATCAGGACAGGGATCTCTGGAAACACCATATATTTT
J: TRBJ1-1; D: NA; size: NA; V: TRBV5-1; length: 13; CDR3: CASTPKLGTEAFF; DNA: TGCGCCAGCACCCCCAAGCTGGGCACTGAAGCTTTCTTT
J: TRBJ1-5; D: NA; size: NA; V: TRBV6-5; length: 15; CDR3: CASSPGTDSNQPQHF; DNA: TGTGCCAGCTCACCCGGGACCGATAGCAATCAGCCCCAGCATTTT
J: TRBJ1-4; D: NA; size: NA; V: TRBV19; length: 14; CDR3: CASSQQGNNEKLFF; DNA: TGTGCCAGTAGCCAACAGGGAAATAATGAAAAACTGTTTTTT
J: TRBJ2-3; D: NA; size: once; V: TRBV7-2; length: 13; CDR3: CASSLRSPDTQYF; DNA: TGTGCCAGCAGCTTGAGGAGCCCAGATACGCAGTATTTT
J: TRBJ1-2; D: NA; size: NA; V: TRBV5-5; length: 14; CDR3: CASSPRGPNYGYTF; DNA: TGTGCCAGCAGCCCCCGGGGTCCCAACTATGGCTACACCTTC
J: TRBJ2-2; D: NA; size: NA; V: TRBV6-2/TRBV6-3; length: 15; CDR3: CASSNSDRDTGELFF; DNA: TGTGCCAGCAGTAATTCGGACAGAGACACCGGGGAGCTGTTTTTT
J: TRBJ1-6; D: TRBD1; size: once; V: TRBV7-2; length: 16; CDR3: CASSLRDRGHDSPLHF; DNA: TGTGCCAGCAGCTTACGGGACAGGGGGCATGATTCACCCCTCCACTTT
J: TRBJ2-1; D: TRBD2; size: NA; V: TRBV5-8; length: 18; CDR3: CASSLVGTSGGAYNEQFF; DNA: TGTGCCAGCAGCTTGGTGGGGACTAGCGGGGGGGCCTACAATGAGCAGTTCTTC
J: TRBJ2-7; D: NA; size: few; V: TRBV18; length: 13; CDR3: CASSPGGTPEQYF; DNA: TGTGCCAGCTCACCAGGGGGGACACCCGAGCAGTACTTC
J: TRBJ2-3; D: TRBD1; size: once; V: TRBV6-2/TRBV6-3; length: 17; CDR3: CASSYSMTGGGTDTQYF; DNA: TGTGCCAGCAGTTACTCGATGACAGGGGGCGGCACAGATACGCAGTATTTT
J: TRBJ1-1; D: NA; size: NA; V: TRBV4-1; length: 16; CDR3: CASSQVLGRRNTEAFF; DNA: TGCGCCAGCAGCCAAGTCCTAGGGCGGCGGAACACTGAAGCTTTCTTT
J: TRBJ2-7; D: NA; size: few; V: TRBV28; length: 12; CDR3: CASSLGQVEQYF; DNA: TGTGCCAGCAGTTTGGGGCAAGTCGAGCAGTACTTC
J: TRBJ1-2; D: NA; size: NA; V: TRBV3-1/TRBV3-2; length: 14; CDR3: CASSLTNVDYGYTF; DNA: TGTGCCAGCAGCCTAACAAACGTTGACTATGGCTACACCTTC
J: TRBJ1-1; D: TRBD1; size: NA; V: TRBV18; length: 18; CDR3: CASSPLVLTGTVNTEAFF; DNA: TGTGCCAGCTCACCGCTAGTGCTCACCGGGACAGTAAACACTGAAGCTTTCTTT
J: TRBJ1-4; D: NA; size: NA; V: TRBV5-1; length: 17; CDR3: CASSGGLRGSVNEKLFF; DNA: TGCGCCAGCAGCGGGGGACTCAGGGGTTCGGTTAATGAAAAACTGTTTTTT
J: TRBJ2-5; D: NA; size: NA; V: TRBV15; length: 13; CDR3: CATSRAEQETQYF; DNA: TGTGCCACCAGCAGAGCGGAGCAAGAGACCCAGTACTTC
J: TRBJ1-5; D: NA; size: NA; V: TRBV24-1; length: 13; CDR3: CATSGPYNQPQHF; DNA: TGTGCCACCAGTGGACCCTACAATCAGCCCCAGCATTTT
J: TRBJ1-1; D: NA; size: once; V: TRBV19; length: 11; CDR3: CASRMTAEAFF; DNA: TGTGCCAGTCGAATGACGGCTGAAGCTTTCTTT
J: TRBJ1-2; D: NA; size: NA; V: TRBV5-1; length: 13; CDR3: CASSQDGNYGYTF; DNA: TGCGCCAGCAGTCAGGACGGTAACTATGGCTACACCTTC
J: TRBJ2-1; D: TRBD2; size: NA; V: TRBV9; length: 17; CDR3: CASSDPTRGGLYNEQFF; DNA: TGTGCCAGCAGCGACCCTACTCGCGGGGGGCTTTACAATGAGCAGTTCTTC
J: TRBJ1-1; D: NA; size: NA; V: TRBV7-6; length: 12; CDR3: CASSLAGGEAFF; DNA: TGTGCCAGCAGCTTAGCAGGGGGGGAAGCTTTCTTT
J: TRBJ1-1; D: NA; size: NA; V: TRBV6-6; length: 15; CDR3: CASSYSKGTNTEAFF; DNA: TGTGCCAGCAGTTACTCGAAAGGGACGAACACTGAAGCTTTCTTT
J: TRBJ1-6; D: NA; size: few; V: TRBV5-4; length: 14; CDR3: CASSPKLENSPLHF; DNA: TGTGCCAGCAGCCCGAAACTAGAAAATTCACCCCTCCACTTT
J: TRBJ2-2; D: TRBD2; size: NA; V: TRBV2; length: 15; CDR3: CASSEPGGDTGELFF; DNA: TGTGCCAGCAGTGAACCGGGGGGGGACACCGGGGAGCTGTTTTTT
J: TRBJ1-1; D: NA; size: NA; V: TRBV15; length: 14; CDR3: CATSTGTTLAGAFF; DNA: TGTGCCACCAGCACGGGGACCACCCTTGCCGGGGCTTTCTTT
J: TRBJ1-1; D: NA; size: NA; V: TRBV12-3/TRBV12-4; length: 13; CDR3: CASRFREYTEAFF; DNA: TGTGCCAGCAGGTTCAGGGAGTACACTGAAGCTTTCTTT
J: TRBJ2-2; D: NA; size: NA; V: TRBV2; length: 12; CDR3: CASMRNTGELFF; DNA: TGTGCCAGCATGAGGAACACCGGGGAGCTGTTTTTT
J: TRBJ2-3; D: NA; size: NA; V: TRBV5-6; length: 15; CDR3: CASSQLASSTDTQYF; DNA: TGTGCCAGCAGCCAACTAGCATCTAGCACAGATACGCAGTATTTT
J: TRBJ1-2; D: NA; size: NA; V: TRBV6-5; length: 14; CDR3: CASSRDRSNYGYTF; DNA: TGTGCCAGCAGTCGTGACAGGTCTAACTATGGCTACACCTTC
J: TRBJ2-5; D: NA; size: few; V: TRBV4-2; length: 15; CDR3: CASSQEGGPRETQYF; DNA: TGTGCCAGCAGCCAGGAGGGGGGGCCTCGGGAGACCCAGTACTTC